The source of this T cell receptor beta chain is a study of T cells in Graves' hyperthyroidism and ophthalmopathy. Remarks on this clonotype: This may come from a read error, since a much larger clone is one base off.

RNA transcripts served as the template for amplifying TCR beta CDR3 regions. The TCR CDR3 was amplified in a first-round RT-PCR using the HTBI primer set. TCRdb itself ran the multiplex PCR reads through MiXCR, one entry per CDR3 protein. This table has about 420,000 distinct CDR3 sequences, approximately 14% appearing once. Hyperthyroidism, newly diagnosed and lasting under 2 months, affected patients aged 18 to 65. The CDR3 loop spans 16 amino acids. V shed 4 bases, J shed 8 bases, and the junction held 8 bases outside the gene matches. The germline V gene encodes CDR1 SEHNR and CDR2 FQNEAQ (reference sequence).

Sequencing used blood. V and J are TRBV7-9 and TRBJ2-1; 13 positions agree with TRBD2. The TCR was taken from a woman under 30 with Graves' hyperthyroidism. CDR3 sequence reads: CASSSPLGLAGDEQFF. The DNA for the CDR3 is TGTGCCAGCAGCTCCCCCCTCGGACTAGCGGGAGATGAGCAGTTCTTC.